This T cell receptor (beta chain) derives from a study of patients and donors after allogeneic stem cell transplantation. TCRdb reprocessed the RT-PCR reads with MiXCR, giving one entry per CDR3 protein. The sample contains 800,000 to 1,000,000 distinct CDR3 sequences, roughly 18% of which appear only once. Trimming removed 1 base at V and 4 bases at J, with 10 bases between. Per the germline V gene, CDR1 is DFQATT and CDR2 is SNEGSKA (reference sequence). The CDR3 runs 13 residues. The chain has TRBV20-1 and TRBJ1-2; tentatively, D is TRBD1 (5 bases). The receptor's source is a human donor who was either an allogeneic HSCT recipient or a stem cell or donor lymphocyte infusion donor (not recorded which). It is not recorded whose cells these are; they may come from a transplant donor. The sample comprised blood, either unsorted or a sorted T cell fraction (not recorded which). The CDR3 protein is CSARGGEPYGYTF. CDR3 nucleotide sequence: TGCAGTGCTAGAGGGGGGGAACCCTATGGCTACACCTTC.